This T cell receptor (beta chain) is from a study of CD8 T cells in Susac syndrome. CD8+ and CD4+ T cells circulating in blood were sequenced for TCR beta. FACS enriched CD8+ TEMRA cells, while bulk CD8+ and CD4+ were negatively isolated. Details on this clonotype: Its antigen is as yet unknown.

Study findings and constraints: The study recognized that its TCR sequencing and HLA analysis covered a relatively small number of individuals.

The CDR3 totals 15 residues. Per the germline V gene, CDR1 is SGDLS and CDR2 is YYNGEE. V dropped 0 bases and J dropped 5; count of bases not matched to a gene: 4. The RNA, about 0.5 to 1 ug, was put through reverse transcription using random hexamers. TCR beta CDR3 was amplified by immunoSEQ covering 54 Vbeta and 13 Jbeta. One entry per CDR3 protein, called by TCRdb with MiXCR from the immunoSEQ multiplex PCR reads. Of more than 95,000 distinct CDR3 sequences in the sample, around 96% were seen once. The clonotype originates from a human donor in good health. This chain uses TRBV9 with TRBJ2-2, with 7 bases fitting TRBD2. Sequenced input: CD4+ T cells from PBMCs. CDR3 sequence: CASSVGAAGTGELFF. The CDR3, as DNA: TGTGCCAGCAGCGTAGGGGCAGCGGGGACCGGGGAGCTGTTTTTT.